One T cell receptor beta chain is described in this entry. Its target is unknown. The V gene end was trimmed by 4 bases and the J gene end by 5 bases; junction bases not matched to a gene: 8. The V gene's germline CDR1 is SGHRS and CDR2 YFSETQ. This CDR3 is 16 amino acids long. The collection from each donor was one heparinised blood draw averaging about 116 mL. CD45RO/CCR7/CD25/CD127/CD95/CD27 sorting isolated CD4+ naive, central memory, regulatory and stem cell-like memory cells. Every isolated RNA sample was fully reverse transcribed, so sequencing captured expressed TCRB transcripts. Repertoires were generated with immunoSEQ multiplex PCR, while TCRdb's copy carries only in-frame clones and drops some. This table holds around 280,000 clones, about 15% found once. This sample stems from a study of beta chain features in type 1 diabetes. General observations from the study: A cDNA-based sequencing approach could over-represent cells with high TCR expression. Type 1 diabetes patients showed a moderate but significant shortening of TCRB CDR3s in all four CD4+ subsets. More deletions and fewer insertions at VDJ junctions were seen in type 1 diabetes patients.

The receptor was isolated from a man between 18 and 35 years old with type 1 diabetes. The material sequenced was naive CD4+ T cells from blood. This sequence joins TRBV5-1 and TRBJ1-5, with 11 bases lining up with TRBD1. The CDR3 here is CASSLDGQGAYQPQHF. CDR3 nucleotide sequence: TGCGCCAGCAGCCTGGATGGACAGGGGGCTTATCAGCCCCAGCATTTT.